This TCR beta chain was retrieved from a study of cytomegalovirus exposure and HLA in healthy donors. Study-wide results and limits: Among the most significant clusters, several appeared linked to common viral pathogens in a later analysis.

The germline V gene has CDR1 SGHRS and CDR2 YFSETQ. The CDR3 has 13 residues. V gave up 0 bases and J gave up 4 bases, with 5 bases separating them. Donors showed nominal health when sampled, although they likely had unrecorded immune exposures. A multiplex PCR was run with 60 Vbeta primers and 13 Jbeta primers. Some clones are missing from TCRdb's copy, which holds only in-frame ones; the method was immunoSEQ multiplex PCR. The sample records 65,000 to 85,000 clones, about four fifths being singletons. As concerns this clone: What it binds is not known.

The source material was PBMCs. The origin of this receptor is a woman in her forties in good health and CMV-seropositive. The chain joins TRBV5-1 to TRBJ1-5; no reliable D call. The CDR3 here is CASSLGQNQPQHF. CDR3 DNA sequence: TGCGCCAGCAGCTTGGGCCAGAATCAGCCCCAGCATTTT.